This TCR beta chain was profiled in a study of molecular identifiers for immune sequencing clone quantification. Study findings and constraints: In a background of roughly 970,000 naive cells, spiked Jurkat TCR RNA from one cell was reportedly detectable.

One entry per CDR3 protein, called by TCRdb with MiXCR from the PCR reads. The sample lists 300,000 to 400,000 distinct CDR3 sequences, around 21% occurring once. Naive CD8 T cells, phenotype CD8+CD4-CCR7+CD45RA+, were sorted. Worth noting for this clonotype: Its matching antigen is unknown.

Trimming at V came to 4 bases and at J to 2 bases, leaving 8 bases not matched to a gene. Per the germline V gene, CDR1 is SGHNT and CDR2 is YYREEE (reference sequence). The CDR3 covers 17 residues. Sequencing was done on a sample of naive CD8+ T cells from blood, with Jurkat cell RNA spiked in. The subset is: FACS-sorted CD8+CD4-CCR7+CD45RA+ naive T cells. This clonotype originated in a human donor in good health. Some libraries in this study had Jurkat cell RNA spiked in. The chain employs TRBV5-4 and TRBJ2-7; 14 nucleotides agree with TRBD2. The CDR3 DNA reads TGTGCCAGCAGCCCGACTGGGACTAGCGGGAGCCCCTACGAGCAGTACTTC. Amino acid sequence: CASSPTGTSGSPYEQYF.